Following are 11 T cell receptor beta chains from one sample sequenced in a study of early T cells in non-severe SARS-CoV-2 infection. From the 5' RACE reads, TCRdb called clonotypes with MiXCR, one entry per CDR3 protein. The sample consists of 95,000 to 150,000 distinct CDR3 sequences, 15% of them appearing once. Sequenced: whole blood. Receptors were obtained from an adult who was a healthcare worker with PCR-confirmed SARS-CoV-2 infection or an uninfected control (not recorded which).

This clonotype showed up many times. The chain is built from TRBV4-1 and TRBJ1-4; 10 bases map to TRBD1. CDR3 length: 15 amino acids. The V segment lost 5 bases and the J segment 6 bases; nucleotides outside the gene matches: 6. CDR1 and CDR2 (germline): MGHRA, YSYEKL. CDR3 loop: CASSEPGQGYEKLFF. Written as DNA, the CDR3 is TGCGCCAGCAGCGAACCGGGACAGGGGTATGAAAAACTGTTTTTT.

The chain links TRBV19 to TRBJ2-2; 8 nucleotides agree with TRBD1. J was trimmed by 5 bases and V by 3 bases; bases with no gene match: 5. Germline V gives CDR1 LNHDA, CDR2 SQIVND (reference sequence). This CDR3 is 15 amino acids long. The CDR3, as DNA: TGTGCCAGTAGTATCGTGCAGGGGGCGACCGGGGAGCTGTTTTTT. Amino acid sequence: CASSIVQGATGELFF. The entire variable domain, with the rest obtained from reference TRBV19 and TRBJ2-2, is as follows: DGGITQSPKYLFRKEGQNVTLSCEQNLNHDAMYWYRQDPGQGLRLIYYSQIVNDFQKGDIAEGYSVSREKKESFPLTVTSAQKNPTAFYLCASSIVQGATGELFFGEGSRLTVL.

The chain joins TRBV19 to TRBJ2-6, with unresolved D. In germline, CDR1 is LNHDA, CDR2 SQIVND (reference sequence). CDR3 size: 16 residues. Trimming shortened V by 3 bases and J by 2 bases, and 11 bases separated the two germline ends. The CDR3 loop is CASSIWSSPGANVLTF. As DNA, the CDR3 is TGTGCCAGTAGTATTTGGTCCAGTCCTGGGGCCAACGTCCTGACTTTC.

The CDR3 region has the DNA TGTGCCAGCAGTGACGAGGGACAGGGGATAGCTTTCTTT. As protein: CASSDEGQGIAFF. V gene TRBV6-4 combines with J gene TRBJ1-1, with 10 bases that match TRBD1. The germline V gene has CDR1 MRHNA and CDR2 SNTAGT. The CDR3 totals 13 residues. V gave up 2 bases and J gave up 10 bases; unmatched junction bases: 4.

This clonotype has at least ten counts. The chain joins TRBV15 to TRBJ2-7; maybe TRBD2 (5 bases). The CDR3 has 17 amino acids. Trimming shortened V by 0 bases and J by 0 bases, and 15 bases separated the two germline ends. Germline V gives CDR1 LNHNV, CDR2 YYDKDF (reference sequence). CDR3 nucleotides: TGTGCCACCAGCAGAGACAGAGGACGGAGGATCTCCTACGAGCAGTACTTC. Translating gives CATSRDRGRRISYEQYF.

This clonotype was counted a few times. The CDR3 sequence: CAPDRTRVEKLFF. The CDR3 DNA reads as TGTGCCCCTGACAGAACAAGAGTAGAAAAACTGTTTTTT. The gene calls are TRBV10-3 and TRBJ1-4; tentative D call: TRBD1 (5 bases). Looked up from germline, CDR1 is ENHRY and CDR2 is SYGVKD. V lost 11 bases to trimming and J lost 8 bases, with 18 bases between them. The CDR3 covers 13 residues.

V gene TRBV29-1 combines with J gene TRBJ1-2; perhaps TRBD1 as D (5 bases). Trimming shortened V by 7 bases and J by 2 bases, and 11 bases separated the two germline ends. The length of the CDR3 is 12 residues. Per the germline V gene, CDR1 is SQVTM and CDR2 is ANQGSEA. The chain's CDR3 is CSGRDGNYGYTF. DNA for the CDR3: TGCAGCGGCCGGGACGGAAACTATGGCTACACCTTC. The entire variable domain, with the rest obtained from reference TRBV29-1 and TRBJ1-2, is as follows: SAVISQKPSRDICQRGTSLTIQCQVDSQVTMMFWYRQQPGQSLTLIATANQGSEATYESGFVIDKFPISRPNLTFSTLTVSNMSPEDSSIYLCSGRDGNYGYTFGSGTRLTVV.

This clonotype was detected only a few times. The chain combines TRBV29-1 with TRBJ1-1; D possibly corresponds to TRBD1 (6 bases). Trimming pared 5 bases from V and 1 base from J, leaving 14 bases between. The CDR3 is 14 amino acids. Germline V gene lookup returns CDR1 SQVTM and CDR2 ANQGSEA. This CDR3 reads CSVNPPQGNTEAFF. In nucleotides, the CDR3 is TGCAGCGTTAACCCCCCACAGGGGAACACTGAAGCTTTCTTT. The entire variable domain, with the rest obtained from reference TRBV29-1 and TRBJ1-1, is as follows: SAVISQKPSRDICQRGTSLTIQCQVDSQVTMMFWYRQQPGQSLTLIATANQGSEATYESGFVIDKFPISRPNLTFSTLTVSNMSPEDSSIYLCSVNPPQGNTEAFFGQGTRLTVV.

The chain is built from TRBV30 and TRBJ2-3, with 8 bases identical to TRBD2. Per germline, CDR1 GTSNPN and CDR2 SVGIG (reference sequence). Germline trimming cut 4 bases from V and 7 bases from J; bases unmatched to any gene: 7. The CDR3 is 13 amino acids. Here the CDR3 DNA reads TGTGCCTGGACAAACGGGGGGGCGAATACGCAGTATTTT. Translation gives CAWTNGGANTQYF.

V gene TRBV12-3 or TRBV12-4 combines with J gene TRBJ1-3, with 8 bases fitting TRBD1. The junction had 5 bases not matched to a gene; V was cut back by 5 bases and J by 2 bases. The CDR3 has 15 amino acids. The CDR3 sequence: CASSPGQGTGNTIYF. The CDR3 region has the DNA TGTGCCAGCAGTCCTGGACAGGGAACTGGAAACACCATATATTTT.

The chain links TRBV5-4 to TRBJ1-2; 11 nucleotides align to TRBD1. The CDR3 is 17 amino acids. From germline, CDR1 is SGHNT and CDR2 YYREEE (reference sequence). V trimming: 3 bases; J trimming: 4 bases; junction bases outside the gene matches: 11. CDR3 bases: TGTGCCAGCAGCTGCACTTTTTCCGGGACAGGGGGCTATGGCTACACCTTC. It encodes CASSCTFSGTGGYGYTF. The complete variable domain, with remaining parts taken from reference TRBV5-4 and TRBJ1-2, reads ETGVTQSPTHLIKTRGQQVTLRCSSQSGHNTVSWYQQALGQGPQFIFQYYREEENGRGNFPPRFSGLQFPNYSSELNVNALELDDSALYLCASSCTFSGTGGYGYTFGSGTRLTVV.